The 2 T cell receptor beta chains reported below all come from one sample, sequenced in a study of shared clonotypes between healthy human individuals. Sequencing used immunoSEQ multiplex PCR; TCRdb keeps in-frame clones, though not all of them. The sample lists 1.6 million or so clones, roughly 96% occurring once. Sequencing was done on a sample of naive CD4+ T cells sorted from blood. Specified subset: CD45RA+ positively selected. All receptors come from a man aged 25-45 years in good health.

This rearrangement joins TRBV5-4 to TRBJ2-2; no firm D call. This CDR3 is 15 amino acids long. Germline loops: CDR1 SGHNT, CDR2 YYREEE (reference sequence). The ends were cut back, 5 bases at V and 5 bases at J, with 16 bases in the middle. The CDR3 is CASSQVGRETGELFF. DNA of the CDR3: TGTGCCAGCAGTCAGGTCGGGCGTGAGACCGGGGAGCTGTTTTTT.

DNA for the CDR3: TGTGCCAGCAGCTTAGCGCTTGGGGCTGGGACAGGGGGAGGCTATGGCTACACCTTC. As protein: CASSLALGAGTGGGYGYTF. The rearrangement links TRBV7-9 to TRBJ1-2, with 11 bases lining up with TRBD1. The germline V gene encodes CDR1 SEHNR and CDR2 FQNEAQ (reference sequence). This CDR3 is 19 amino acids long. J was trimmed by 4 bases and V by 0 bases; bases with no gene match: 13.